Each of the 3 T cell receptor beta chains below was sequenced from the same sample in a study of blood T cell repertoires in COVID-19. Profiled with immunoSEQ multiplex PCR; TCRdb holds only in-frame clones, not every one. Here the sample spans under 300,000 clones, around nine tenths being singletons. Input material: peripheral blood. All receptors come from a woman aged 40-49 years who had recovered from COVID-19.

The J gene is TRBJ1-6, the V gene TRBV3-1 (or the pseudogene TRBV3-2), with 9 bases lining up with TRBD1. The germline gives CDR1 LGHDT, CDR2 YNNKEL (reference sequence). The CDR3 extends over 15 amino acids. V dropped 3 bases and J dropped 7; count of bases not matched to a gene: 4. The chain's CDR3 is CASSHGQGLNSPLHF. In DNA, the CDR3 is TGTGCCAGCAGCCACGGACAGGGGTTAAATTCACCCCTCCACTTT.

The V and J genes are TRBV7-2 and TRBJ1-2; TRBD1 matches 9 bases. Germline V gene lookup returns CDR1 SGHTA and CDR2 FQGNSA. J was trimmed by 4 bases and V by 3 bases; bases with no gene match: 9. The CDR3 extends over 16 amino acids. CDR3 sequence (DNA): TGTGCCAGCAGCTTCGACCCGGGACAGGGTGTCTATGGCTACACCTTC. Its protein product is CASSFDPGQGVYGYTF. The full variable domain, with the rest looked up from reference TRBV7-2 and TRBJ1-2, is GAGVSQSPSNKVTEKGKDVELRCDPISGHTALYWYRQSLGQGLEFLIYFQGNSAPDKSGLPSDRFSAERTGGSVSTLTIQRTQQEDSAVYLCASSFDPGQGVYGYTFGSGTRLTVV.

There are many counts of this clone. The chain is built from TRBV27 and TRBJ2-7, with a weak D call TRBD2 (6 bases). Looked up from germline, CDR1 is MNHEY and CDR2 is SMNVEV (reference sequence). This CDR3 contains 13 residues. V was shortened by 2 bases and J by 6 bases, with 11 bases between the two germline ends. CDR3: CASSLPGDPEQYF. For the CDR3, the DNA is TGTGCCAGCAGTTTACCGGGGGATCCCGAGCAGTACTTC.